This TCR beta chain appears in the sequencing data of a study of OX40 agonist ivuxolimab in advanced cancers. Profiling relied on immunoSEQ multiplex PCR, and the TCRdb table lists in-frame clones only, not all of them. The sample holds fewer than 90,000 clones, around 87% seen once. In regard to this clone: Its antigen is as yet unknown.

Study results and caveats: Several nonresponders also turned out to have low normalized T-cell clonal expansion. Compared with CD4+, CD8+ T cells on average had more expanded clones.

CDR3 length: 15 amino acids. Unmatched junction bases numbered 11, after V lost 6 bases and J lost 10 bases. In germline, CDR1 is MNHNS, CDR2 SASEGT. The chain combines TRBV6-1 with TRBJ1-6; 8 bases align to TRBD1. The sample in question was CD4+ or CD8+ T cells sorted from blood, obtained in a trial of the OX40 agonist ivuxolimab. The receptor comes from an adult with an advanced solid tumor such as melanoma, head and neck, liver or kidney cancer. In DNA, the CDR3 is TGTGCCAGCAGCTTTCAGGGGGCGCATGGATCACCCCTCCACTTT. It is translated as CASSFQGAHGSPLHF.